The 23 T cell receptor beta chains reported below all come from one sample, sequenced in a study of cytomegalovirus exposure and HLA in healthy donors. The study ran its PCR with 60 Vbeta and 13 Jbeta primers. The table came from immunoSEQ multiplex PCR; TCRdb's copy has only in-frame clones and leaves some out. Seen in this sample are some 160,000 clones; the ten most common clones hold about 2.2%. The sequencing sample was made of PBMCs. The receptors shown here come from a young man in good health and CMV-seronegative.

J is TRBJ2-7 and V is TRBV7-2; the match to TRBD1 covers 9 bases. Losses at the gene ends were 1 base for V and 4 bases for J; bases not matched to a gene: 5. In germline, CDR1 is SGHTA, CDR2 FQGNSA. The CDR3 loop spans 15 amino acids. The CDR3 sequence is CASSLGGTGMYEQYF. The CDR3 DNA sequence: TGTGCCAGCAGCTTAGGGGGGACAGGGATGTACGAGCAGTACTTC.

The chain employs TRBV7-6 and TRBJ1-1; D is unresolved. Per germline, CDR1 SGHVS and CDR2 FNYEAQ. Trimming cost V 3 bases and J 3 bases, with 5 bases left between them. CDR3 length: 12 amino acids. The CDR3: CASSFGDTEAFF. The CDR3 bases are TGTGCCAGCAGCTTCGGGGACACTGAAGCTTTCTTT.

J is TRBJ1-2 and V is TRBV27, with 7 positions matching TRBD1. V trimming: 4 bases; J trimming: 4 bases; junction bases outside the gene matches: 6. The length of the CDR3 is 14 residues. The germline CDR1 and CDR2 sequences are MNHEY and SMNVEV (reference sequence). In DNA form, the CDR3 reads TGTGCCAGCAGTTCACAGGGGTTAGGCTATGGCTACACCTTC. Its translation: CASSSQGLGYGYTF.

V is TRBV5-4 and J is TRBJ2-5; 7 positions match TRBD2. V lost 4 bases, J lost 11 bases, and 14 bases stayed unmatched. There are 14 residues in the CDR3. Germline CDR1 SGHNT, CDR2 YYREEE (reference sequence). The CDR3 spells CASSPSSGAREQYF. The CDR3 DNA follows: TGTGCCAGCAGCCCATCGAGCGGGGCTAGAGAGCAGTACTTC.

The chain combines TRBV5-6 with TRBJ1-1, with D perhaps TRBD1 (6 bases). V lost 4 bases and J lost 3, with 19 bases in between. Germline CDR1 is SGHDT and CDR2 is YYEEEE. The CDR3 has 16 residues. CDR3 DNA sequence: TGTGCCAGCAGCGATACAGGGAACCTGAGGTACACTGAAGCTTTCTTT. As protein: CASSDTGNLRYTEAFF.

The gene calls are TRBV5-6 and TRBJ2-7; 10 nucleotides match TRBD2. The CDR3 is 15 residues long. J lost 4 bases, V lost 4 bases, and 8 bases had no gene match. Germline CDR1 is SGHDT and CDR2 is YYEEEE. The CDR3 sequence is CASSPSGRARYEQYF. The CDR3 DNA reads TGTGCCAGCAGCCCGAGCGGGAGGGCCAGGTACGAGCAGTACTTC. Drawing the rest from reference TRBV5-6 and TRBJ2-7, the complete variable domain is DAGVTQSPTHLIKTRGQQVTLRCSPKSGHDTVSWYQQALGQGPQFIFQYYEEEERQRGNFPDRFSGHQFPNYSSELNVNALLLGDSALYLCASSPSGRARYEQYFGPGTRLTVT.

CDR3 region: CASSPQDSGRNEQYF. The CDR3 DNA follows: TGTGCCAGCAGCCCTCAGGATAGCGGGAGGAACGAGCAGTACTTC. V and J are TRBV9 and TRBJ2-7, with TRBD2 matching over 10 bases. The CDR3 sequence is 15 residues long. The germline V gene encodes CDR1 SGDLS and CDR2 YYNGEE. Trimming cost V 4 bases and J 5 bases; bases outside gene matches: 9.

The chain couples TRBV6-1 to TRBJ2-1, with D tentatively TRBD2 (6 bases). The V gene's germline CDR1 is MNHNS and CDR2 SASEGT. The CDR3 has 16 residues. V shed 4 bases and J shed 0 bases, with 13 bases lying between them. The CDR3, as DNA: TGTGCCAGCAGTGGGCCTAGCGATAGCTCCTACAATGAGCAGTTCTTC. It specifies CASSGPSDSSYNEQFF.

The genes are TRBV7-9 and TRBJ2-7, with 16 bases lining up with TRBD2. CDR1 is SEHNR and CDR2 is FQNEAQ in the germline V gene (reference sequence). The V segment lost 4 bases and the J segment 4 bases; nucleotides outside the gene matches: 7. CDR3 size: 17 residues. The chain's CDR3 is CASSSAGTSGRAYEQYF. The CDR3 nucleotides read TGTGCCAGCAGCTCAGCTGGGACTAGCGGGAGGGCATACGAGCAGTACTTC.

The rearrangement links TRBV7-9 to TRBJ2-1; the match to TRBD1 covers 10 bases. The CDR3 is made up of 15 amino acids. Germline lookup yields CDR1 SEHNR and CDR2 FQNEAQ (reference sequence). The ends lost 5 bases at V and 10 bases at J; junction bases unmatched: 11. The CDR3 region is CASSHRDRGPPEQFF. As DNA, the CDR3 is TGTGCCAGCAGCCACCGGGACAGGGGCCCACCGGAGCAGTTCTTC.

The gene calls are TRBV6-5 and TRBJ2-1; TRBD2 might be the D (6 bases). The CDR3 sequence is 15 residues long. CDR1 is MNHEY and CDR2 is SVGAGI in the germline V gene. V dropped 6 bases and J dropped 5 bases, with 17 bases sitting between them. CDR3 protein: CASSKERVGDNEQFF. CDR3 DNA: TGTGCCAGCAGCAAGGAGCGGGTAGGGGACAATGAGCAGTTCTTC.

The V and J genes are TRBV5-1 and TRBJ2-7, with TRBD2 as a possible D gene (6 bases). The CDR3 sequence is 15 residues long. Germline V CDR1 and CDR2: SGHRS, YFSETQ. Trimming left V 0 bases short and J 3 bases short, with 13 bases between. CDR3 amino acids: CASSLAAGAFYEQYF. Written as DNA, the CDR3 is TGCGCCAGCAGCTTGGCAGCGGGTGCTTTCTACGAGCAGTACTTC.

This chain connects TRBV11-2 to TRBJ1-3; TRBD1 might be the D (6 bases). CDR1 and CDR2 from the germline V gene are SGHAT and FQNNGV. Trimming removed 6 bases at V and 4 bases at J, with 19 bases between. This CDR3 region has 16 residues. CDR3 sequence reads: CASRLLTGRRGNTIYF. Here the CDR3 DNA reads TGTGCCAGCAGACTCCTGACAGGCCGGCGGGGAAACACCATATATTTT.

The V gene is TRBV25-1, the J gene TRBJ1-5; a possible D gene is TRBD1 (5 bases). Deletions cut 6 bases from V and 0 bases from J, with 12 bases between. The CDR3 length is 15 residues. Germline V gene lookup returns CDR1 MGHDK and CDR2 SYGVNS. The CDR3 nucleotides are TGTGCCAGCAGCGATGGGACTTTTAGCAATCAGCCCCAGCATTTT. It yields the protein CASSDGTFSNQPQHF. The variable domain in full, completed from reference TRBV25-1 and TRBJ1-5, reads EADIYQTPRYLVIGTGKKITLECSQTMGHDKMYWYQQDPGMELHLIHYSYGVNSTEKGDLSSESTVSRIRTEHFPLTLESARPSHTSQYLCASSDGTFSNQPQHFGDGTRLSIL.

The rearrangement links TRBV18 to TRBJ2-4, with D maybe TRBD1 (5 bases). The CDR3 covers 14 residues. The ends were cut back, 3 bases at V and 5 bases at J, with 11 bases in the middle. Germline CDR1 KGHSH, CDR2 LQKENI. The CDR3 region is CASSPYRGENIQYF. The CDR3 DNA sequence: TGTGCCAGCTCACCCTATAGGGGTGAAAACATTCAGTACTTC.

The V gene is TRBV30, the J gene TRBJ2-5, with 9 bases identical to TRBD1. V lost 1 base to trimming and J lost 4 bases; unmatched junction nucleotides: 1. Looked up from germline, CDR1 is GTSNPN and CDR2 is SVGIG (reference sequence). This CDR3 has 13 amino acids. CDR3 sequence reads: CAWSGQGGETQYF. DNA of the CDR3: TGTGCCTGGAGTGGACAGGGGGGAGAGACCCAGTACTTC.

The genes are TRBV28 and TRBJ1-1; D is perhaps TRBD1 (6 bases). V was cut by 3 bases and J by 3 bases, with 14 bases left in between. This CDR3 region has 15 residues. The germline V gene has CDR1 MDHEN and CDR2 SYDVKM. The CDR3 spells CASSFGQQGYTEAFF. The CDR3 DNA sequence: TGTGCCAGCAGTTTTGGGCAACAGGGTTACACTGAAGCTTTCTTT. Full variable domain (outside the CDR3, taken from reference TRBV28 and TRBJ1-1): DVKVTQSSRYLVKRTGEKVFLECVQDMDHENMFWYRQDPGLGLRLIYFSYDVKMKEKGDIPEGYSVSREKKERFSLILESASTNQTSMYLCASSFGQQGYTEAFFGQGTRLTVV.

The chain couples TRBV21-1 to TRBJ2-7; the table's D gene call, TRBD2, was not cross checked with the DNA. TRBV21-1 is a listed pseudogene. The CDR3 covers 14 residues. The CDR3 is CASTPGGRGYEQYF. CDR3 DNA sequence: TGTGCCAGCACCCCAGGAGGGAGAGGTTACGAGCAGTACTTC.

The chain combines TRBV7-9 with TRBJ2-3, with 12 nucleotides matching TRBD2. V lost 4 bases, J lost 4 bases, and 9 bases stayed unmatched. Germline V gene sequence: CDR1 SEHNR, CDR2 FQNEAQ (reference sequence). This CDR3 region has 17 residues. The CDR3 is CASSSIETSGSADTQYF. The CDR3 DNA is TGTGCCAGCAGCTCAATCGAGACTAGCGGGAGCGCAGATACGCAGTATTTT.

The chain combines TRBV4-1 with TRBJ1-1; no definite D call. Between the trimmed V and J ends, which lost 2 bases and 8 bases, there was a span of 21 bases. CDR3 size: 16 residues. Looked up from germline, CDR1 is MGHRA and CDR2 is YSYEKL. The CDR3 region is CASSQSRGLEVSEAFF. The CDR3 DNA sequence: TGCGCCAGCAGCCAATCAAGAGGGTTGGAGGTGTCGGAAGCTTTCTTT.

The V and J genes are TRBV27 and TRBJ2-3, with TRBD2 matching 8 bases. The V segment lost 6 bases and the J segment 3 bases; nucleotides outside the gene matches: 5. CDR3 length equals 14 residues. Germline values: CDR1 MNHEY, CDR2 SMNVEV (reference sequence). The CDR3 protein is CASSLAGFTDTQYF. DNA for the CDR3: TGTGCCAGCAGCTTAGCGGGATTTACAGATACGCAGTATTTT.

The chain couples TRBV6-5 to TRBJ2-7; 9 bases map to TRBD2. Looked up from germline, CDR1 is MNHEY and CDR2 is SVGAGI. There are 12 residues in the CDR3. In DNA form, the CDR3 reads TGTGTAGCGGGGGCCTTTGTCTACGAGCAGTACTTC. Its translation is CVAGAFVYEQYF.

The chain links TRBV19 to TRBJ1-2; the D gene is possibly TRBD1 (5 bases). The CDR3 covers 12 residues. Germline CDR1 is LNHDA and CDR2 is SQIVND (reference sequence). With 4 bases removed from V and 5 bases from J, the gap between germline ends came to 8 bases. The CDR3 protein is CASSTSGYGYTF. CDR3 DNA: TGTGCCAGTAGTACTTCAGGGTATGGCTACACCTTC.